This is a list of T cell receptor beta chains from one sample in a study of post-analysis software for immune sequencing data. TCRdb called the PCR reads again in MiXCR, with one record for every CDR3 protein. The sample has around 440,000 distinct CDR3 sequences, 40% to 55% seen once. Input material: blood. These receptors were collected from a girl between 10 and 17 years old with multiple sclerosis. Both conserved end residues are part of each CDR3. Each record gives: clone size, D gene, V gene, J gene, CDR3 protein, CDR3 DNA. The D gene is left open where the match is weak. Size is stated for part of the rows, as once, few or many counts, or as a class when the clone is expanded.

few,.,TRBV28,TRBJ2-1,CASSRGLVGDNEQFF,TGTGCCAGCAGTCGCGGCCTGGTAGGAGACAATGAGCAGTTCTTC
.,.,TRBV25-1,TRBJ2-7,CAGSEEGGQSYEQYF,TGTGCCGGCAGTGAAGAAGGGGGGCAGTCCTACGAGCAGTACTTC
few,.,TRBV6-6,TRBJ2-4,CASSYEIQNIQYF,TGTGCCAGCAGTTATGAGATCCAAAACATTCAGTACTTC
.,.,TRBV28,TRBJ2-4,CASSSTRGAKNIQYF,TGTGCCAGCAGTTCTACGAGGGGAGCCAAAAACATTCAGTACTTC
.,.,TRBV14,TRBJ2-5,CASSQDPFSPGQETQYF,TGTGCCAGCAGCCAAGATCCCTTTTCCCCCGGGCAAGAGACCCAGTACTTC
few,TRBD1,TRBV24-1,TRBJ2-3,CATKGTATDTQYF,TGTGCCACCAAAGGGACAGCCACAGATACGCAGTATTTT
.,TRBD2,TRBV6-1,TRBJ2-5,CASRRDYPITFEETQYF,TGTGCCAGCCGTCGGGACTACCCGATAACCTTTGAAGAGACCCAGTACTTC
few,.,TRBV27,TRBJ2-1,CASSILGGGDEQFF,TGTGCCAGCAGTATCTTAGGAGGGGGAGATGAGCAGTTCTTC
.,.,TRBV7-8,TRBJ2-1,CASSSPRSARGLTVDEQFF,TGTGCCAGCAGCTCCCCTCGTTCAGCGAGAGGGCTTACAGTCGATGAGCAGTTCTTC
.,.,TRBV10-3,TRBJ2-5,CAISERVETQYF,TGTGCCATCAGTGAACGGGTCGAGACCCAGTACTTC
.,.,TRBV15,TRBJ2-5,CATSRDSASLETQYF,TGTGCCACCAGCAGAGATTCGGCTAGCCTAGAGACCCAGTACTTC
once,.,TRBV7-9,TRBJ1-5,CASSLGSREDPQHF,TGTGCCAGCAGCTTAGGTTCGCGCGAGGACCCCCAGCATTTT
.,TRBD1,TRBV29-1,TRBJ1-1,CSAEGRDRGTEAFF,TGCAGCGCTGAAGGCCGGGACAGGGGGACTGAAGCTTTCTTT
.,TRBD1,TRBV9,TRBJ2-3,CASSWDRGDTQYF,TGTGCCAGCAGCTGGGACAGGGGAGATACGCAGTATTTT
.,TRBD1,TRBV7-9,TRBJ1-6,CASSLDGTASSPLHF,TGTGCCAGCAGCTTAGATGGGACAGCGAGTTCACCCCTCCACTTT
.,.,TRBV28,TRBJ2-7,CASSALGTSVVEQYF,TGTGCCAGCAGTGCCCTCGGGACATCAGTAGTCGAGCAGTACTTC
.,TRBD1,TRBV27,TRBJ1-5,CASSQTGASRGQHF,TGTGCCAGCAGTCAGACAGGGGCGTCCAGAGGCCAGCATTTT
.,.,TRBV7-2,TRBJ2-3,CASSSNYPSTQYF,TGTGCCAGCAGCTCGAACTACCCCAGTACGCAGTATTTT
.,TRBD2,TRBV5-1,TRBJ2-5,CASSLEAGGRKETQYF,TGCGCCAGCAGCTTGGAGGCGGGGGGACGTAAAGAGACCCAGTACTTC
.,.,TRBV10-3,TRBJ2-7,CSITAGTLPYEQYF,TGTTCCATCACAGCCGGGACACTCCCCTACGAGCAGTACTTC
.,.,TRBV6-5,TRBJ2-7,CASSQAGEQYF,TGTGCCAGCAGCCAGGCTGGCGAGCAGTACTTC
.,TRBD2,TRBV29-1,TRBJ2-2,CSVISGGDTGELFF,TGCAGCGTTATTAGCGGGGGGGACACCGGGGAGCTGTTTTTT
few,.,TRBV10-1,TRBJ2-7,CASSESKTGYEQYF,TGCGCCAGCAGTGAGTCGAAAACAGGTTACGAGCAGTACTTC
.,.,TRBV18,TRBJ1-6,CASSPRGDNSPLHF,TGTGCCAGCTCACCACGAGGTGATAATTCACCCCTCCACTTT
.,TRBD2,TRBV7-8,TRBJ2-7,CASSHRGSGISSYEQYF,TGTGCCAGCAGCCACCGTGGTAGCGGGATTAGCTCCTACGAGCAGTACTTC
.,.,TRBV3-1,TRBJ1-2,CASRGPYGYTF,TGTGCCAGCAGAGGACCTTATGGCTACACCTTC
.,.,TRBV6-1,TRBJ2-5,CASSILRFPETQYF,TGTGCCAGCAGCATACTCAGGTTCCCGGAGACCCAGTACTTC
.,TRBD2,TRBV12-3/TRBV12-4,TRBJ2-1,CAGGGRSNEQFF,TGTGCCGGTGGCGGGAGAAGCAATGAGCAGTTCTTC
.,.,TRBV7-8,TRBJ1-1,CASTPMNTEAFF,TGTGCCAGCACCCCGATGAACACTGAAGCTTTCTTT
.,TRBD2,TRBV11-2,TRBJ2-1,CASSSLSGRVLEQFF,TGTGCCAGCAGCTCTCTGAGCGGGAGGGTGCTTGAGCAGTTCTTC
.,.,TRBV7-8,TRBJ1-6,CASSPRQDTTQDSPLHF,TGTGCCAGCAGCCCAAGACAAGACACCACTCAGGATTCACCCCTCCACTTT
few,.,TRBV7-9,TRBJ2-7,CASSALRGDEQYF,TGTGCCAGCAGCGCTCTCAGGGGGGACGAGCAGTACTTC
few,TRBD1,TRBV27,TRBJ2-4,CASSSRTGAKNIQYF,TGTGCCAGCAGTTCCCGGACAGGAGCCAAAAACATTCAGTACTTC
.,TRBD1,TRBV12-3/TRBV12-4,TRBJ1-2,CASSLGQGLIGYGYTF,TGTGCCAGCAGTTTGGGACAGGGCCTTATTGGCTATGGCTACACCTTC
.,.,TRBV18,TRBJ2-3,CASSPQGDTQYF,TGTGCCAGCTCACCCCAGGGGGATACGCAGTATTTT
.,TRBD2,TRBV27,TRBJ2-5,CASTGLAGAVETQYF,TGTGCCAGCACTGGACTAGCGGGAGCGGTGGAGACCCAGTACTTC
.,.,TRBV12-3/TRBV12-4,TRBJ1-1,CASSFRADSAEAFF,TGTGCCAGCAGTTTTAGGGCGGATTCAGCTGAAGCTTTCTTT
.,TRBD2,TRBV29-1,TRBJ2-7,CSAYSRTQIRGAGGPNEQYF,TGCAGCGCTTATAGCCGCACCCAGATCAGGGGCGCGGGAGGGCCTAATGAGCAGTACTTC
.,.,TRBV19,TRBJ2-3,CASRRADLTDTQYF,TGTGCCAGTAGGAGGGCCGATCTCACAGATACGCAGTATTTT
.,TRBD1,TRBV29-1,TRBJ2-1,CSVEGTGVYNEQFF,TGCAGCGTTGAAGGGACAGGGGTCTACAATGAGCAGTTCTTC
.,.,TRBV27,TRBJ1-5,CASSFRGFNQPQHF,TGTGCCAGCAGTTTTCGGGGATTCAATCAGCCCCAGCATTTT
few,.,TRBV12-3/TRBV12-4,TRBJ2-7,CASNHGPQREQYF,TGTGCCAGCAACCATGGGCCCCAGAGGGAGCAGTACTTC
.,TRBD1,TRBV14,TRBJ1-1,CASSPRDRPLMNTEAFF,TGTGCCAGCAGCCCCCGGGACAGACCCCTTATGAACACTGAAGCTTTCTTT